A single sample is the source of the 9 T cell receptor beta chains below, sequenced in a study of T cell responses to AZD1222 COVID-19 vaccine. Some clones are missing from TCRdb's copy, which holds only in-frame ones; the method was immunoSEQ multiplex PCR. The sample holds about 90,000 clones, 90% to 95% seen once. This sample comprised peripheral blood, obtained on day 0 of MenACWY control vaccination. Receptors were obtained from an adult in good health.

The chain is built from TRBV12-5 and TRBJ1-1, with 10 bases identical to TRBD1. The ends lost 6 bases at V and 1 base at J; junction bases unmatched: 5. The CDR3 runs to 15 residues. Germline CDR1 and CDR2: LGHNT and FRNRAP. The DNA for the CDR3 is TGTGCTAGTGGGAACAGGGACAGGGGGAACACTGAAGCTTTCTTT. It encodes CASGNRDRGNTEAFF.

The chain is built from TRBV11-2 and TRBJ2-2, with D possibly matching TRBD1 (6 bases). Trimming stripped 5 bases from V and 4 bases from J, with 14 bases between. CDR3 length: 15 residues. Germline CDR1 is SGHAT and CDR2 is FQNNGV. The CDR3 loop is CASSLGAGVTGELFF. For the CDR3, the DNA is TGTGCCAGCAGCCTCGGGGCAGGGGTCACCGGGGAGCTGTTTTTT.

The chain uses TRBV10-1 and TRBJ2-1; 10 bases match TRBD2. Per the germline V gene, CDR1 is WNHNN and CDR2 is SYGVQD (reference sequence). The CDR3 is 16 amino acids. With 0 bases clipped from V and 8 bases from J, the junction kept 7 bases outside the gene matches. The CDR3 loop reads CASSESPSGSQDEQFF. The CDR3, as DNA: TGCGCCAGCAGTGAGTCGCCTAGCGGGAGTCAGGATGAGCAGTTCTTC.

This clone was seen once. The V gene is TRBV18, the J gene TRBJ2-5; TRBD1 or TRBD2 may be the D gene (5 bases each). CDR3 length: 20 residues. Germline values: CDR1 KGHSH, CDR2 LQKENI. V gave up 3 bases and J gave up 5 bases, with 31 bases separating them. Written as DNA, the CDR3 is TGTGCCAGCTCACCCTTGGAAAACAGAGGTTTGGGGGTCAAAAGCGAGACCCAGTACTTC. Translation: CASSPLENRGLGVKSETQYF.

This clone was detected once. The gene calls are TRBV19 and TRBJ2-5, with TRBD2 matching over 9 bases. Germline V CDR1 and CDR2: LNHDA, SQIVND (reference sequence). J lost 1 base, V lost 10 bases, and 10 bases had no gene match. This CDR3 has 15 residues. CDR3 loop: CATARLAGTQETQYF. The CDR3 coding sequence is TGTGCCACCGCCCGCCTAGCGGGGACCCAAGAGACCCAGTACTTC.

The genes are TRBV6-1 and TRBJ1-6; D is unresolved. The CDR3 length is 12 residues. CDR1 is MNHNS, CDR2 SASEGT, per germline. Trimming stripped 1 base from V and 10 bases from J, with 5 bases between. As DNA, the CDR3 is TGTGCCAGCAGTGAAGGGGTGTCACCCCTCCACTTT. Protein sequence: CASSEGVSPLHF.

The chain combines TRBV10-3 with TRBJ1-3; possible D gene TRBD1, 5 bases. The CDR3 has 13 residues. The germline V gene encodes CDR1 ENHRY and CDR2 SYGVKD. The germline V and J ends were trimmed by 10 bases and 4 bases, with 14 bases remaining between them. CDR3 DNA: TGTGCCACCTCAAGGGGTTTCGGAAACACCATATATTTT. Translated: CATSRGFGNTIYF.

The chain joins TRBV21-1 to TRBJ1-1. TRBV21-1 represents a pseudogene. The CDR3 runs to 14 residues. CDR3 nucleotides: TGTGCCAGCAGCTACCCAGCGTGGAACACTGAAGCTTTCTTT. Translated: CASSYPAWNTEAFF.

This clone was detected only a few times. This rearrangement joins TRBV4-2 to TRBJ1-6, with D maybe TRBD1 (5 bases). CDR3 length: 15 residues. CDR1 and CDR2 from the germline V gene are LGHNA and YNFKEQ. Deletions cut 1 base from V and 5 bases from J, with 9 bases between. CDR3 region: CASSQGDADNSPLHF. DNA for the CDR3: TGTGCCAGCAGCCAAGGGGACGCTGATAATTCACCCCTCCACTTT.